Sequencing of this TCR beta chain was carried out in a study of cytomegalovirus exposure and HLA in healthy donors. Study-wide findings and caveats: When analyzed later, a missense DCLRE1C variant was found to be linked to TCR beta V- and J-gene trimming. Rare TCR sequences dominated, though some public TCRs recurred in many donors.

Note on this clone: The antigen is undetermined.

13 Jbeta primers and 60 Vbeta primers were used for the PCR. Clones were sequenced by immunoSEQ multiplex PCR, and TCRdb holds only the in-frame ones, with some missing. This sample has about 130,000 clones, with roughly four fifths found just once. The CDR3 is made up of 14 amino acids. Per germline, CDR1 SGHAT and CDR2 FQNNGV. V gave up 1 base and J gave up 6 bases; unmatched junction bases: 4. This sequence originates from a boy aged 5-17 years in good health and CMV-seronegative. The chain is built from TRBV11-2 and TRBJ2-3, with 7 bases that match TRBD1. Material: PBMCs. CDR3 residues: CASSLVPRGDTQYF. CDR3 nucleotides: TGTGCCAGCAGCTTAGTTCCCAGGGGGGATACGCAGTATTTT. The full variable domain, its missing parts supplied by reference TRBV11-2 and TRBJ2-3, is EAGVAQSPRYKIIEKRQSVAFWCNPISGHATLYWYQQILGQGPKLLIQFQNNGVVDDSQLPKDRFSAERLKGVDSTLKIQPAKLEDSAVYLCASSLVPRGDTQYFGPGTRLTVL.